Included here is one TCR beta chain sequence, with context. What antigen it recognizes has not been identified. The record has no base qualities; no much larger clone is one base away. Trimming takes 1 base off V and 8 bases off J; junction bases not matched to a gene: 4. Counted from cysteine to phenylalanine, this CDR3 has 15 amino acids. CDR3 DNA is the only sequence kept; it has 45 bases, read in frame from the first base. For CDR1 and CDR2, the germline V gene lists LGHNA and YSLEER. From each donor, a single peripheral blood sample of about 120 mL on average was drawn into heparinised tubes. Naive, central memory, regulatory and stem cell-like memory CD4+ T cells were sorted on a BD FACSAria II using a panel including CD45RO, CCR7, CD25, CD127, CD95 and CD27. A purity above 98% was achieved for all sorted populations. PBMCs were separated immediately by Lymphoprep density gradient centrifugation and were stained directly, without being cultured. Samples were stained and sorted in pairs, with one healthy donor and one patient per experiment, so that batch effects were minimized.

This sample was included in a study of beta chain features in type 1 diabetes (dated by TCRdb to 2017 to 2018). Study-wide context: Patients and healthy donors did not differ in mean age, gender distribution, total cell number or subset yield. A total of under 120,000,000 sorted cells were examined across all samples, and RNA yield correlated strongly with the number of cells per subset. The study compared TCRB repertoires of sorted circulating CD4+ T cell subsets between recently diagnosed type 1 diabetes patients and matched healthy donors. Regulatory and stem cell-like memory subsets were isolated from only 8 patients and roughly eight healthy donors, whereas naive and central memory subsets came from all 28 donors.

The entire amount of isolated RNA was reverse transcribed using the High Capacity cDNA Reverse Transcription Kit, so the sequenced TCRB transcripts were expressed ones. Deep immunoSEQ sequencing was performed on naive, central memory and regulatory T cell samples, with an average of roughly 4 million total reads per sample. Sorted cells were lysed in RLT buffer, and RNA was extracted using DNase-treated RNeasy Micro or Mini kits according to cell number. To prevent cross-contamination, each cell subset was processed individually, whereas patient and healthy donor samples were processed jointly. The immunoSEQ multiplex PCR was used to amplify TCRB sequences from cDNA, yielding 87-bp fragments that span the CDR3 region. The amplicons were sequenced using the Illumina HiSeq platform. Turning to the authors' computational methods: PCR bias was corrected computationally using synthetic template baselines, and reads within Hamming distance 2 were collapsed, with unmergeable singletons discarded. Reads were aligned against IMGT to assign V, D and J genes, CDR3 length and insertions or deletions at six rearrangement sites. Within each subset, clonotype counts were normalized to sorted cell number, and only after that were true diversity and Gini coefficients computed with the tcR R package. The overlap coefficient, calculated on TCRB nucleotide sequences, was used to measure repertoire sharing. As a proxy for the pre-selection repertoire, out-of-frame TCRB sequences from naive cells were analyzed. Entries here come from immuneACCESS through TCRdb and include only in-frame sequences with V and J called. Some clones fail to appear in such tables; in the studies checked, an unresolved V gene covers under half of the shortfall, and the cause of the remainder is unknown. The V and J calls and clone size come from that table; D and trimming were worked out from the DNA. The sample contains 600,000 to 700,000 clones, around 12% of them found a single time. The ten largest clones capture 0.09% to 0.15% of the sample.

Results the study describes overall, beyond this receptor: Because cDNA was sequenced instead of genomic DNA, highly expressing activated cells could be over-represented, though the groups showed no difference in activation or CD3 levels. Shorter templates might be favored by PCR, yet because patient and control samples were amplified and corrected together, any such skew would affect both groups equally. In all four CD4+ subsets, TCRB CDR3 length was moderately but significantly shorter in type 1 diabetes patients. Fewer insertions and more nucleotide deletions at VDJ recombination sites were observed in patients with type 1 diabetes, implying thymic rearrangement abnormalities. Naive, central memory and regulatory TCRB repertoires appeared more similar among patients than among healthy donors. Because small numbers of individuals were included in the HLA sub-analyses, any influence of HLA type on TCRB rearrangement was left unresolved.

Sample: naive CD4+ T cells from blood. In the paper's terms, the cell subset or site label means: true naive CD4+ T cells. The receptor comes from a young man with type 1 diabetes. The chain joins TRBV4-3 to TRBJ1-6, with TRBD1 matching 8 junction bases. The CDR3 protein sequence reads: CASSQGDRPYSPLHF. The sequence in DNA is TGCGCCAGCAGCCAAGGGGACAGGCCCTATTCACCCCTCCACTTT.